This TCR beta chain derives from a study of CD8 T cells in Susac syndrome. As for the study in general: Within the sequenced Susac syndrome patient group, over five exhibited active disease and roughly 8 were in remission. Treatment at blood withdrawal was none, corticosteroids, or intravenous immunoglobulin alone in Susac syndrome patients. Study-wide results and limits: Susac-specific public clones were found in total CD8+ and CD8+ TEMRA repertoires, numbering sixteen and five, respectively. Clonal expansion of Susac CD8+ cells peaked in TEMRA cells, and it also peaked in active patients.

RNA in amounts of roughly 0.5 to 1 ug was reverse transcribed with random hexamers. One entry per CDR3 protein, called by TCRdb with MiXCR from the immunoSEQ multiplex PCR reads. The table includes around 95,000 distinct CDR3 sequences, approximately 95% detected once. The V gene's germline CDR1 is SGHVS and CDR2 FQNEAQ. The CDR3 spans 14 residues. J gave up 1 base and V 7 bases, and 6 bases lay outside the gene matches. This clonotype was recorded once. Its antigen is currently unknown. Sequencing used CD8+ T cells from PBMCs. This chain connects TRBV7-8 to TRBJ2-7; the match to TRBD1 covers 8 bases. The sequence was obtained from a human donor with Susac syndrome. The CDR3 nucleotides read TGTGCCAGCACCATGGGGACAGGATCCTACGAGCAGTACTTC. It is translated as CASTMGTGSYEQYF.